The next 18 T cell receptor beta chains were all read from a single sample in a study of Tregs in tolerant kidney transplant recipients. TCRdb keeps only in-frame clones here, not all; method: immunoSEQ multiplex PCR. Altogether 35,000 to 55,000 clones are present, roughly nine tenths being singletons, with the ten largest covering about 0.63%. Sequenced material: Tregs from blood. These receptors all come from a human donor in good health.

The chain links TRBV4-1 to TRBJ2-5; possible D gene TRBD1, 6 bases. The CDR3 covers 17 residues. V shed 0 bases and J shed 4 bases, with 18 bases lying between them. In germline, CDR1 is MGHRA, CDR2 YSYEKL. The CDR3 DNA reads as TGCGCCAGCAGCCAAGAGTACTCGGGGCCCAGGGGAGAGACCCAGTACTTC. Residues: CASSQEYSGPRGETQYF.

This sequence joins TRBV5-8 and TRBJ1-2, with 8 bases identical to TRBD1. Germline V CDR1 and CDR2: SGHTS, YDEGEE. Trimming took 5 bases from V and 0 from J; bases not matched to a gene: 6. The CDR3 totals 15 residues. CDR3 sequence (DNA): TGTGCCAGCAGTAAAGCAGGGGGCGCTAACTATGGCTACACCTTC. Residues: CASSKAGGANYGYTF.

The gene calls are TRBV7-8 and TRBJ1-1; 7 bases map to TRBD1. CDR3 length equals 14 residues. Germline values: CDR1 SGHVS, CDR2 FQNEAQ. Trimming cost V 5 bases and J 4 bases; bases outside gene matches: 7. CDR3 nucleotides: TGTGCCAGCAGCACAGAAACAGGGGCCACTGAAGCTTTCTTT. This encodes CASSTETGATEAFF.

This clone was recorded a few times. The chain joins TRBV19 to TRBJ2-7; no clear D gene. Per germline, CDR1 LNHDA and CDR2 SQIVND (reference sequence). V was shortened by 7 bases and J by 6 bases, with 10 bases between the two germline ends. CDR3 length: 11 amino acids. The CDR3 DNA reads as TGTGCCAGTACAGACTTGGGCGAGCAGTACTTC. It translates to CASTDLGEQYF.

The chain has TRBV6-5 and TRBJ1-2, with D hard to call. The V end was cut by 0 bases, the J end by 8 bases, with 13 bases between. CDR1 is MNHEY and CDR2 is SVGAGI in the germline V gene. The length of the CDR3 is 14 residues. CDR3 DNA sequence: TGTGCCAGCAGTTACTCAAGGAGGGTGGGCGGCTACACCTTC. It codes for CASSYSRRVGGYTF.

This clone was observed once. This chain uses TRBV5-1 with TRBJ2-5, with 11 bases aligning to TRBD2. The J call is doubtful: the DNA matches TRBJ2-7 better. Germline V gene data show CDR1 as SGHRS and CDR2 as YFSETQ. This CDR3 has 14 residues. This CDR3 reads CASSWGLAAGEQYF. The CDR3 DNA sequence: TGCGCCAGCAGCTGGGGACTAGCGGCGGGCGAGCAGTACTTC.

V is TRBV18 and J is TRBJ2-3; 7 bases map to TRBD2. This CDR3 comprises 17 residues. The germline V gene encodes CDR1 KGHSH and CDR2 LQKENI. The ends lost 4 bases at V and 0 bases at J; junction bases unmatched: 10. CDR3 bases: TGTGCCAGCTCACGACGAGAAGCGGGATCTAGCACAGATACGCAGTATTTT. It yields the protein CASSRREAGSSTDTQYF.

The chain has TRBV5-1 and TRBJ2-5; D is perhaps TRBD1 (6 bases). The closer fit of TRBJ2-7 to the DNA end suggests the J call may be wrong. Germline V gene sequence: CDR1 SGHRS, CDR2 YFSETQ. This CDR3 is 13 amino acids long. The CDR3 DNA reads as TGCGCCAGCAGCCGGGACACATACTACGAGCAGTACTTC. The encoded protein is CASSRDTYYEQYF.

This clone appeared a few times. The genes are TRBV6-5 and TRBJ2-2; 8 bases agree with TRBD1. Trimming took 4 bases from V and 4 from J; bases not matched to a gene: 8. CDR1 MNHEY and CDR2 SVGAGI come from the germline V gene. CDR3 length: 16 residues. CDR3 protein: CASSWSGGIGTGELFF. CDR3 in DNA: TGTGCCAGCAGTTGGTCAGGGGGCATCGGCACCGGGGAGCTGTTTTTT.

This sequence joins TRBV25-1 and TRBJ1-2; 7 nucleotides agree with TRBD1. The CDR3 runs 13 residues. Germline loops: CDR1 MGHDK, CDR2 SYGVNS. Trimming took 9 bases from V and 7 from J; bases not matched to a gene: 11. The CDR3 loop is CASRTGQMRGYTF. CDR3 bases: TGTGCCAGTCGAACGGGACAGATGCGTGGCTACACCTTC.

The rearrangement uses TRBV7-7 and TRBJ2-5; 9 nucleotides line up with TRBD1. Per germline, CDR1 SSHAT and CDR2 FNYEAQ (reference sequence). This CDR3 spans 14 amino acids. The V gene end was trimmed by 5 bases and the J gene end by 5 bases; junction bases not matched to a gene: 6. The CDR3 reads CASSRRTGVETQYF. The CDR3 nucleotides are TGTGCCAGCAGCCGCCGGACAGGGGTTGAGACCCAGTACTTC.

V and J are TRBV10-3 and TRBJ2-5; TRBD1 aligns across 9 bases. Germline V gene data show CDR1 as ENHRY and CDR2 as SYGVKD. V was clipped by 5 bases and J by 5 bases; unmatched bases: 9. The CDR3 runs to 15 residues. CDR3 DNA sequence: TGTGCCATCAGTAAATCGGGACAGGGTGGGGAGACCCAGTACTTC. It codes for CAISKSGQGGETQYF.

The chain couples TRBV7-2 to TRBJ1-1, with 9 bases fitting TRBD1. Germline V lookup: CDR1 SGHTA, CDR2 FQGNSA. The CDR3 has 18 residues. V lost 5 bases, J lost 0 bases, and 13 bases stayed unmatched. CDR3 in amino acids: CASSPTGGDGIMNTEAFF. CDR3 DNA: TGTGCCAGCAGCCCAACAGGGGGCGATGGGATAATGAACACTGAAGCTTTCTTT.

This CDR3 is CASSDQDTSYEQYF. CDR3 nucleotides: TGCGCCAGCAGTGACCAGGACACCTCTTACGAGCAGTACTTC. The chain employs TRBV10-2 and TRBJ2-7; D possibly corresponds to TRBD1 (5 bases). This CDR3 contains 14 residues. Trimming left V 3 bases short and J 4 bases short, with 13 bases between. CDR1 is WSHSY and CDR2 is SAAADI in the germline V gene.

The chain couples TRBV18 to TRBJ1-1; no clear D gene. Germline loops: CDR1 KGHSH, CDR2 LQKENI. The germline V and J ends were trimmed by 2 bases and 0 bases, with 10 bases remaining between them. The CDR3 is made up of 15 amino acids. DNA of the CDR3: TGTGCCAGCTCACCAAGGCAAACACTGAACACTGAAGCTTTCTTT. This gives the protein CASSPRQTLNTEAFF. Supplemented by reference TRBV18 and TRBJ1-1, the full variable domain reads NAGVMQNPRHLVRRRGQEARLRCSPMKGHSHVYWYRQLPEEGLKFMVYLQKENIIDESGMPKERFSAEFPKEGPSILRIQQVVRGDSAAYFCASSPRQTLNTEAFFGQGTRLTVV.

The chain links TRBV7-8 to TRBJ2-7, with D maybe TRBD2 (5 bases). V was shortened by 2 bases and J by 7 bases, with 9 bases between the two germline ends. Germline lookup yields CDR1 SGHVS and CDR2 FQNEAQ. CDR3 length: 12 residues. CDR3 bases: TGTGCCAGCAGCTTACTAGCTTGGGAGCAGTACTTC. This encodes CASSLLAWEQYF.

The chain employs TRBV5-4 and TRBJ2-1, with 10 bases lining up with TRBD2. V shed 1 base and J 4 bases; nucleotides not matched to a gene: 2. CDR1 is SGHNT and CDR2 is YYREEE in the germline V gene (reference sequence). The CDR3 has 15 residues. Here the CDR3 reads CASSLQLAGYNEQFF. CDR3 DNA: TGTGCCAGCAGCTTGCAACTAGCGGGGTACAATGAGCAGTTCTTC.

This clone came up a few times. The CDR3: CASSPPPAGGSYNEQFF. Here the CDR3 DNA reads TGTGCCAGCAGCCCCCCACCCGCGGGAGGCTCCTACAATGAGCAGTTCTTC. The rearrangement uses TRBV7-9 and TRBJ2-1; 8 bases are a match to TRBD2. The germline V gene encodes CDR1 SEHNR and CDR2 FQNEAQ (reference sequence). Unmatched junction bases numbered 9, after V lost 5 bases and J lost 0 bases. The CDR3 is made up of 17 amino acids.